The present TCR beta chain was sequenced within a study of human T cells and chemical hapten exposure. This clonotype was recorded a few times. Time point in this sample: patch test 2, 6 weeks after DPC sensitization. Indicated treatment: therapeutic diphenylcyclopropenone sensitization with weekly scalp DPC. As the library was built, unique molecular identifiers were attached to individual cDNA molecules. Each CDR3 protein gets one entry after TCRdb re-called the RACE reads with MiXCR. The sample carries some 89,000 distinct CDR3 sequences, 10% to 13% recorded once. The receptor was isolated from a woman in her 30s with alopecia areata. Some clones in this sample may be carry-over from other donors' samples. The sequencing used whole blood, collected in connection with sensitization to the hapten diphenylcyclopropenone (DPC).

For the CDR3, the DNA is TGTGCCAGCAGCCAATTCGCAGGATCCGGTGGCTACACCTTC. This gives the protein CASSQFAGSGGYTF. This chain connects TRBV14 to TRBJ1-2, with D unresolved. CDR3 length: 14 amino acids. The V gene lost 2 bases and the J gene lost 7 bases, with 14 bases spanning the gap. CDR1 and CDR2 from the germline V gene are SGHDN and FVKESK. The whole variable domain, filled in from reference TRBV14 and TRBJ1-2, reads EAGVTQFPSHSVIEKGQTVTLRCDPISGHDNLYWYRRVMGKEIKFLLHFVKESKQDESGMPNNRFLAERTGGTYSTLKVQPAELEDSGVYFCASSQFAGSGGYTFGSGTRLTVV.